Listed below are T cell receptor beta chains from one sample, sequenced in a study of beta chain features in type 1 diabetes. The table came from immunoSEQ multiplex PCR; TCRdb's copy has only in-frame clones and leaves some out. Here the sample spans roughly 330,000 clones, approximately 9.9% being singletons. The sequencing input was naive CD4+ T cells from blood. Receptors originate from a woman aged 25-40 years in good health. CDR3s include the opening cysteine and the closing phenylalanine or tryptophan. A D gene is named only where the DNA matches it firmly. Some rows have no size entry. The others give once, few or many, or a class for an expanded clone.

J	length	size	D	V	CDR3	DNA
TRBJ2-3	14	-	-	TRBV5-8	CASSLVGSTDTQYF	TGTGCCAGCAGCTTGGTCGGTAGCACAGATACGCAGTATTTT
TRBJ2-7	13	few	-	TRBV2	CASSVSGLVEQYF	TGTGCCAGCAGTGTAAGCGGACTGGTCGAGCAGTACTTC
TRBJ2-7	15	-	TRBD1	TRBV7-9	CASSDRDRGHREQYF	TGTGCCAGCAGCGACCGGGACAGGGGGCATCGGGAGCAGTACTTC
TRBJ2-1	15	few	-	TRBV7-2	CASTISGSSYNEQFF	TGTGCCAGCACCATTAGCGGAAGCTCCTACAATGAGCAGTTCTTC
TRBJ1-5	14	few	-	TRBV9	CASSVAGADQPQHF	TGTGCCAGCAGCGTAGCTGGGGCCGATCAGCCCCAGCATTTT
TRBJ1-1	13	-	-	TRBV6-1	CASSKEGTTEAFF	TGTGCCAGCAGCAAGGAGGGGACTACTGAAGCTTTCTTT
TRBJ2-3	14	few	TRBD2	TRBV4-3	CASSHPTSADTQYF	TGCGCCAGCAGCCATCCAACTAGCGCAGATACGCAGTATTTT
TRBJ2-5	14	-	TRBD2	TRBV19	CASSIDRGSGSQYF	TGTGCCAGTAGTATAGATCGGGGTAGCGGGAGCCAGTACTTC
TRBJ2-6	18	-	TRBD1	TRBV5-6	CASSLTTGKDSGANVLTF	TGTGCCAGCAGCTTGACGACAGGGAAGGACTCTGGGGCCAACGTCCTGACTTTC
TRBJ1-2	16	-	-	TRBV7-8	CASSSGTFSSNYGYTF	TGTGCCAGCAGCTCCGGGACTTTTAGTTCCAACTATGGCTACACCTTC
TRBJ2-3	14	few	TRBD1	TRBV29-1	CSVGQGRTTDTQYF	TGCAGCGTCGGACAGGGTCGGACCACAGATACGCAGTATTTT
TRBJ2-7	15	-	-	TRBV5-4	CASSLVAGISYEQYF	TGTGCCAGCAGCTTGGTGGCAGGGATCTCCTACGAGCAGTACTTC
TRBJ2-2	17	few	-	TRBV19	CASSMGLVTANTGELFF	TGTGCCAGTAGTATGGGGCTGGTTACCGCGAACACCGGGGAGCTGTTTTTT
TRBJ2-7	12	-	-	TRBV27	CASTGLLYEQYF	TGTGCCAGCACGGGACTCCTCTACGAGCAGTACTTC
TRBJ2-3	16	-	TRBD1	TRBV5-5	CASSLFSGQGPSLQYF	TGTGCCAGCAGCTTGTTTTCGGGACAGGGTCCCTCGTTGCAGTATTTT
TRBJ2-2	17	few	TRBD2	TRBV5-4	CASSLPLGGRDTGELFF	TGTGCCAGCAGCTTGCCCCTAGGCGGGAGGGACACCGGGGAGCTGTTTTTT
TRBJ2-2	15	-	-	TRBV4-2	CASSRPGQNTGELFF	TGTGCCAGCAGCCGTCCGGGACAAAACACCGGGGAGCTGTTTTTT